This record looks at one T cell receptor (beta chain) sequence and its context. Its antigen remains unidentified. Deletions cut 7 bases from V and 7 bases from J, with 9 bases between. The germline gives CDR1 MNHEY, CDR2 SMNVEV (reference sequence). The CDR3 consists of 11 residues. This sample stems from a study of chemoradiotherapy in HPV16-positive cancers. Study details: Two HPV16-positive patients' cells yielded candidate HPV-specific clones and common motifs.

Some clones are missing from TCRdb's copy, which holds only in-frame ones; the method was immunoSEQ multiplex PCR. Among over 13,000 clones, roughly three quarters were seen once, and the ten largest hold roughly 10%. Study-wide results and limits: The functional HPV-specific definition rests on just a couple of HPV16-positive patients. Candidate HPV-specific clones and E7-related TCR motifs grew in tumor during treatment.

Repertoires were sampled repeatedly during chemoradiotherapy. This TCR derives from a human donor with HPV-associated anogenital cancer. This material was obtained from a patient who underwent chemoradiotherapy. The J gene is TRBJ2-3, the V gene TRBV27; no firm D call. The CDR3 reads CASTLKNTQYF. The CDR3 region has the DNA TGTGCCAGCACCTTAAAGAATACGCAGTATTTT.